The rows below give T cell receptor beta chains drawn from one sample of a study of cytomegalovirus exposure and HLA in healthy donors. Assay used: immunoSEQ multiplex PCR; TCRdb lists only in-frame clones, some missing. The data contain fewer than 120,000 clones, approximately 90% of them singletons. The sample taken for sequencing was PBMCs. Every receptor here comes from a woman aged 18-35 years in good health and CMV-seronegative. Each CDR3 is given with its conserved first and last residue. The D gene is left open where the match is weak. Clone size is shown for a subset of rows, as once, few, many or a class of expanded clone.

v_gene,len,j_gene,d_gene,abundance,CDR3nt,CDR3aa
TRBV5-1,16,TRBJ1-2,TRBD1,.,TGCGCCAGCAGCTTCTTCGACTTCGGACAGGGGTCTGGCTACACCTTC,CASSFFDFGQGSGYTF
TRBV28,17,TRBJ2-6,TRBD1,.,TGTGCCAGCTACCCGGACAGGGTCCCCTCTGGGGCCAACGTCCTGACTTTC,CASYPDRVPSGANVLTF
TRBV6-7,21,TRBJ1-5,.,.,TGTGCCAGCCGTTTGGACCACACCGGGACAACTCCGATACAGAGCAATCAGCCCCAGCATTTT,CASRLDHTGTTPIQSNQPQHF
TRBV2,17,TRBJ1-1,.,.,TGTGCCAGCAGTGAACGGGGGGTCCTGGGGCGGAACACTGAAGCTTTCTTT,CASSERGVLGRNTEAFF
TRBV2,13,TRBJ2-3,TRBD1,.,TGTGCCACCACCAGGGGGTACACAGATACGCAGTATTTT,CATTRGYTDTQYF
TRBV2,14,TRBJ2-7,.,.,TGTGCCAGCATTTTTGAACTAGCTGCCTACGAGCAGTACTTC,CASIFELAAYEQYF
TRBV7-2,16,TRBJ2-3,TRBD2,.,TGTGCCAGCAGCTTAGATGGCGGGGGGGCATCAGATACGCAGTATTTT,CASSLDGGGASDTQYF
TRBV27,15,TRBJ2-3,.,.,TGTGCCAGCACCCCTGGAGCTAGCTTTACAGATACGCAGTATTTT,CASTPGASFTDTQYF
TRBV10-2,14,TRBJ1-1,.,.,TGCGCCAGCAGCCAAACCACATTGAACACTGAAGCTTTCTTT,CASSQTTLNTEAFF
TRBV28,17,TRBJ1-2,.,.,TGTGCCAGCAGTCTTTCGGGAGGGGGGGCAATAGATTATGGCTACACCTTC,CASSLSGGGAIDYGYTF
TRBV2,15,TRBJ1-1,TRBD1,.,TGTGCCAGCAGAGCGCGGGACAGCAGAAACACTGAAGCTTTCTTT,CASRARDSRNTEAFF
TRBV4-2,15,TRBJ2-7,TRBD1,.,TGTGCCAGCAGCCAAGAAATAGGGACAGGGTTCGAGCAGTACTTC,CASSQEIGTGFEQYF
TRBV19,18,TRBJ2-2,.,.,TGTGCCAGTAACTCACAGGCCCTTCCGCTCGCGAACACCGGGGAGCTGTTTTTT,CASNSQALPLANTGELFF
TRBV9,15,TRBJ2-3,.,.,TGTGCCAGCAGCGCCCAGAATAGCCTCACAGATACGCAGTATTTT,CASSAQNSLTDTQYF
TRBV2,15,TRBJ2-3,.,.,TGTGCCAGTCAGAGGGGGTGGGGGCTCACAGATACGCAGTATTTT,CASQRGWGLTDTQYF
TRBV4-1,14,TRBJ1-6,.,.,TGCGCCAGCAGTCACAGGGCAGGAGTCTCACCCCTCCACTTT,CASSHRAGVSPLHF
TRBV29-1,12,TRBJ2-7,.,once,TGCAGCGTTGTCCTCGGCTCCTACGAGCAGTACTTC,CSVVLGSYEQYF
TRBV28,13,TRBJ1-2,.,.,TGTGCCAGCAGTTTCCGGGGGAGCTATGGCTACACCTTC,CASSFRGSYGYTF
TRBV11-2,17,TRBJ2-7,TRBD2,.,TGTGCCAGCAGCTTAGATCGAGTGCCTAGCGGGCCTTACGAGCAGTACTTC,CASSLDRVPSGPYEQYF
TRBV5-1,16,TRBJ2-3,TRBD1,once,TGCGCCAGCAGCTTGGGGGGCCCAGGGGGCCCAGATACGCAGTATTTT,CASSLGGPGGPDTQYF
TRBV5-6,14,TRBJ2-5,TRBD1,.,TGTGCCAGCAGTTCCAGGGGGTACCAAGAGACCCAGTACTTC,CASSSRGYQETQYF
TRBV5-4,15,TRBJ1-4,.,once,TGTGCCAGCAGCTTGGGTGGACAGAGTAATGAAAAACTGTTTTTT,CASSLGGQSNEKLFF
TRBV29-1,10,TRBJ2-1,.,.,TGCAGCGGGCGGGTTTCTGAGCAGTTCTTC,CSGRVSEQFF
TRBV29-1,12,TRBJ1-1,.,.,TGCAGCGTAAGGGGGGGGGATACTGAAGCTTTCTTT,CSVRGGDTEAFF
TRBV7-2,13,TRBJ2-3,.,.,TGTGCCAGCAGCGCCCCTAGCGCAGATACGCAGTATTTT,CASSAPSADTQYF
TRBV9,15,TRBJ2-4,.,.,TGTGCCAGCAGCGCCGGACCCACAGGGGGGGACATTCAGTACTTC,CASSAGPTGGDIQYF
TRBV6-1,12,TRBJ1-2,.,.,TGTGCCAGCATCAAAGGGGTGTATGGCTACACCTTC,CASIKGVYGYTF
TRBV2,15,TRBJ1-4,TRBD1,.,TGTGCCAGCAGTGGAGTACAGGGGGATAATGAAAAACTGTTTTTT,CASSGVQGDNEKLFF
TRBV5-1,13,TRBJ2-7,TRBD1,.,TGCGCCAGCAGCCCGGGACAGGTATACGAGCAGTACTTC,CASSPGQVYEQYF
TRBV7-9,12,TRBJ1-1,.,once,TGTGCCAGCAGTTACGGTAACACTGAAGCTTTCTTT,CASSYGNTEAFF